What follows describes a single T cell receptor (beta chain). Its antigen is currently unknown. The data were produced by immunoSEQ multiplex PCR, yet TCRdb's version contains in-frame clones alone and is incomplete. The sample lists about 2 million clones; less than 95% were seen once. It was CD45RO-negative cells, positively selected for CCR7, that made up naive CD8 cells, with terminally differentiated effector memory CD45RA+ cells excluded. Participating donors were healthy, HIV-negative adults free of recent acute infections or vaccinations. J was trimmed by 6 bases and V by 0 bases; bases with no gene match: 10. The CDR3 sequence is 17 residues long. Germline V gene data show CDR1 as LGHNA and CDR2 as YSLEER. The entry originates in a study of shared clonotypes between healthy human individuals. For the study at large: Used for every donor were three CD4 naive, three CD4 memory, two CD8 naive and one CD8 memory plate. Findings and limits, study-wide: Naive CD4 clonotypes were shared across several donors at roughly 5%. Naive subsets, compared against memory subsets, generally had larger estimated richness values.

Specimen: naive CD8+ T cells sorted from blood. This receptor was identified in a young man in good health. The chain couples TRBV4-3 to TRBJ2-1, with 8 nucleotides matching TRBD2. CDR3 in amino acids: CASSQDEPTSESNEQFF. The CDR3, as DNA: TGCGCCAGCAGCCAAGATGAGCCGACTAGCGAATCCAATGAGCAGTTCTTC.